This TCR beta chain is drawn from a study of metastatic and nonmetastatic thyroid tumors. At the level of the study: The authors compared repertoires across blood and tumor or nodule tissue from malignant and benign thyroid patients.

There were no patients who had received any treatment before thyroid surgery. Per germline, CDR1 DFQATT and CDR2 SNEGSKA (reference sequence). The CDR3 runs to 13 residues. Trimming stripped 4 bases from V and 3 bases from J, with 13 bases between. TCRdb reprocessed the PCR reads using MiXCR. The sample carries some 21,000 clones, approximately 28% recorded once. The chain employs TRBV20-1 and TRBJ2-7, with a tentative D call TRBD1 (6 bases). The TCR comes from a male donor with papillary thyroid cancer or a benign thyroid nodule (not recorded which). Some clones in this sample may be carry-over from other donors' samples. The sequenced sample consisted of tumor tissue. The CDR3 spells CSATGTLFYEQYF. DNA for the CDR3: TGCAGTGCTACCGGGACACTATTCTACGAGCAGTACTTC.